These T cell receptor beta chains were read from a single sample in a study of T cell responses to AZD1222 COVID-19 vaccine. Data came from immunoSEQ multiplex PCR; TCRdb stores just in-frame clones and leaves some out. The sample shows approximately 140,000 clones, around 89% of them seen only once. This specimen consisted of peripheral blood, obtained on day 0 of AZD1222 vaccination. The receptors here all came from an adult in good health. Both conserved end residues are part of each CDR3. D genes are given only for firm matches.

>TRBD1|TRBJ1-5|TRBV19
TGTGCCAGTAGCAATAGGGGCAGGGGGCATCAGCCCCAGCATTTT
CASSNRGRGHQPQHF
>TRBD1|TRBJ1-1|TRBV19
TGTGCCAGTAGTCCCATCAGGGGGTCGAACACTGAAGCTTTCTTT
CASSPIRGSNTEAFF
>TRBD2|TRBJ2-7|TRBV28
TGTGCCAGCAGTTCCCAGCGGGGAAACTACGAGCAGTACTTC
CASSSQRGNYEQYF
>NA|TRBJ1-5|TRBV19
TGTGCCAGTAGTAAACCCGGGGGGTTCAATCAGCCCCAGCATTTT
CASSKPGGFNQPQHF
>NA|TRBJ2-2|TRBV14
TGTGCCAGCAGCCCTGGGAACACCGGGGAGCTGTTTTTT
CASSPGNTGELFF
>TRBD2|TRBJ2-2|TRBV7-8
TGTGCCAGCAGCTTCTCTAGCGGGACGAACACCGGGGAGCTGTTTTTT
CASSFSSGTNTGELFF
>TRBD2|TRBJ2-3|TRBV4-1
TGCGCCAGCAGCCACCCTTCTAGCGGGAGGGCCGGAGATACGCAGTATTTT
CASSHPSSGRAGDTQYF
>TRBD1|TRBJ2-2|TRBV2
TGTGCCAGCAGTCGACAGGGGGCCAACACCGGGGAGCTGTTTTTT
CASSRQGANTGELFF
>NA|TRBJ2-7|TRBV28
TGTGCCAGCACATCCCGCGCCAGGGGTTCCCACGAGCAGTACTTC
CASTSRARGSHEQYF
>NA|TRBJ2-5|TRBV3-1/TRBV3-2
TGTGCCAGCAGCCAAGTCCCCGGCCCGGAGACCCAGTACTTC
CASSQVPGPETQYF